Listed below are T cell receptor beta chains from one sample, sequenced in a study of T cell repertoires in cytomegalovirus infection. MiXCR, applied by TCRdb to the reads, yields one record per CDR3 protein. The table lists about half a million distinct CDR3 sequences, under 55% of them singletons, with just under 45% in the top ten. Which antigens these TCRs recognize remains unknown. The sequencing used cultured PBMCs, collected from culture after CMV antigen stimulation. Receptors were obtained from a human donor in good health (CMV status not recorded). Some clones in this sample may be carry-over from other donors' samples. CDR3s include the opening cysteine and the closing phenylalanine or tryptophan. D genes are given only for firm matches. The size of a clone is reported for some rows only, either as once, few or many, or as a class for expanded clones.

v_call	clone_size	d_call	j_call	cdr3_aa	cdr3_nt
TRBV14	-	TRBD1	TRBJ1-2	CASSRGTGGYYGYTF	TGTGCCAGCAGCCGAGGGACAGGGGGATACTATGGCTACACCTTC
TRBV7-2	-	-	TRBJ2-5	CASSQRQTEETQYF	TGTGCCAGCAGCCAACGACAGACCGAAGAGACCCAGTACTTC
TRBV6-1	-	-	TRBJ2-7	CASSELGRAGYF	TGTGCCAGCAGTGAGTTGGGGCGTGCGGGGTACTTC
TRBV9	many	-	TRBJ1-3	CASSVAPGNTIYF	TGTGCCAGCAGCGTGGCCCCTGGAAACACCATATATTTT
TRBV11-3	few	-	TRBJ2-3	CASSSPEPGYTDTQYF	TGTGCCAGCAGCTCTCCGGAGCCGGGATACACAGATACGCAGTATTTT
TRBV7-9	-	TRBD2	TRBJ2-5	CASSYRASGEPRETQYF	TGTGCCAGCAGCTATAGAGCTAGCGGGGAACCTCGAGAGACCCAGTACTTC
TRBV7-2	many	-	TRBJ1-6	CASSLSVGGNSPLHF	TGTGCCAGCAGCTTATCTGTCGGCGGAAATTCACCCCTCCACTTT
TRBV6-1	-	-	TRBJ2-3	CASSSGPGDTQYF	TGTGCCAGCAGCTCCGGGCCGGGAGATACGCAGTATTTT
TRBV2	-	TRBD2	TRBJ2-1	CASSEAISGNNEQFF	TGTGCCAGCAGTGAAGCTATTAGCGGGAACAATGAGCAGTTCTTC
TRBV5-8	-	-	TRBJ2-5	CASTPKRGYQETQYF	TGTGCCAGCACCCCGAAAAGAGGGTACCAAGAGACCCAGTACTTC
TRBV27	-	TRBD2	TRBJ2-1	CASSSFSGRNNEQFF	TGTGCCAGCAGTTCCTTCTCCGGGAGGAACAATGAGCAGTTCTTC
TRBV12-3/TRBV12-4	-	-	TRBJ1-1	CANKPGLMGTEAFF	TGTGCCAACAAACCCGGCCTGATGGGCACTGAAGCTTTCTTT
TRBV7-8	-	TRBD1	TRBJ1-2	CASSRTTGVYGYTF	TGTGCCAGCAGCAGGACGACAGGGGTCTATGGCTACACCTTC
TRBV6-1	-	-	TRBJ1-4	CASSAHRGKLFF	TGTGCCAGCAGTGCCCATAGGGGAAAACTGTTTTTT
TRBV7-6	-	-	TRBJ2-5	CASSQKSGTREAETQYF	TGTGCCAGCAGCCAAAAATCTGGGACAAGGGAGGCGGAGACCCAGTACTTC
TRBV12-3/TRBV12-4	-	-	TRBJ2-1	CASSEHRDFKFF	TGTGCCAGCAGCGAACACCGGGACTTTAAGTTCTTC
TRBV5-4	-	-	TRBJ2-3	CAGAGGESTDTQYF	TGTGCCGGGGCAGGGGGGGAGAGCACAGATACGCAGTATTTT
TRBV6-2/TRBV6-3	-	-	TRBJ2-1	CASTERTPYNEQFF	TGTGCCAGCACCGAGCGGACACCATACAATGAGCAGTTCTTC
TRBV19	-	TRBD2	TRBJ2-4	CASRSGGENIQYF	TGTGCCAGTAGATCCGGGGGGGAAAACATTCAGTACTTC
TRBV20-1	few	TRBD1	TRBJ2-5	CSANIWTGRETQYF	TGCAGTGCAAATATTTGGACAGGGAGAGAGACCCAGTACTTC
TRBV28	-	-	TRBJ1-5	CASSLNSGVGQPQHF	TGTGCCAGCAGTTTAAACTCAGGGGTTGGACAGCCCCAGCATTTT
TRBV6-1	few	-	TRBJ1-5	CASSEGLGNQPQHF	TGTGCCAGCAGTGAGGGTCTCGGCAATCAGCCCCAGCATTTT
TRBV12-3/TRBV12-4	-	TRBD1	TRBJ1-5	CASQRGTQGEGQPQHF	TGTGCCAGCCAGAGGGGGACACAGGGGGAGGGTCAGCCCCAGCATTTT
TRBV6-5	few	-	TRBJ2-5	CASSSNLEQETQYF	TGTGCCAGCAGTTCGAATTTAGAACAAGAGACCCAGTACTTC
TRBV28	few	-	TRBJ1-1	CASSSPGITEAFF	TGTGCCAGCAGTTCCCCGGGTATCACTGAAGCTTTCTTT
TRBV7-2	few	-	TRBJ1-2	CASSRQSNYGYTF	TGTGCCAGCAGCCGTCAATCTAACTATGGCTACACCTTC
TRBV10-3	-	-	TRBJ2-3	CAISDEGSNTDTQYF	TGTGCCATCAGTGATGAGGGATCTAACACAGATACGCAGTATTTT
TRBV5-5	-	TRBD2	TRBJ2-1	CASALAGRRGNEQFF	TGTGCCAGCGCCTTAGCGGGGCGGCGTGGTAATGAGCAGTTCTTC
TRBV6-6	-	TRBD1	TRBJ1-6	CASSYQPGQGQSPLHF	TGTGCCAGCAGTTACCAACCCGGACAGGGTCAGTCACCCCTCCACTTT
TRBV12-3/TRBV12-4	few	-	TRBJ2-3	CASSPDDKRADTQYF	TGTGCCAGCAGTCCCGACGATAAGCGGGCAGATACGCAGTATTTT
TRBV20-1	-	-	TRBJ2-2	CSANNPDGSSNTGELFF	TGCAGTGCGAACAACCCGGACGGAAGCTCGAACACCGGGGAGCTGTTTTTT
TRBV12-3/TRBV12-4	-	-	TRBJ1-1	CASRPDASTEAFF	TGTGCCAGCAGACCCGACGCCTCCACTGAAGCTTTCTTT
TRBV7-6	few	TRBD1	TRBJ1-2	CASSLSRTGAHTF	TGTGCCAGCAGCTTATCTAGGACAGGGGCGCACACCTTC
TRBV28	-	TRBD1	TRBJ1-5	CASSTGTGQPQHF	TGTGCCAGCAGTACCGGGACAGGTCAGCCCCAGCATTTT
TRBV7-2	few	TRBD1	TRBJ1-5	CASSRDSNSNQPQHF	TGTGCCAGCAGTCGGGACAGTAATAGCAATCAGCCCCAGCATTTT
TRBV6-2/TRBV6-3	-	-	TRBJ2-3	CASSAHPGLDTDTQYF	TGTGCCAGCAGTGCCCATCCGGGACTCGACACAGATACGCAGTATTTT
TRBV7-2	many	-	TRBJ2-7	CASSLTPSYEQYF	TGTGCCAGCAGCTTAACCCCCTCCTACGAGCAGTACTTC
TRBV7-2	-	-	TRBJ2-2	CASSSPGRGHANTGELFF	TGTGCCAGCAGCTCCCCCGGGAGGGGGCACGCGAACACCGGGGAGCTGTTTTTT
TRBV7-2	-	-	TRBJ2-1	CASSLGFRPRRFF	TGTGCCAGCAGCTTAGGGTTTAGACCCCGCCGGTTCTTC
TRBV6-5	-	-	TRBJ1-3	CASSYLGSGNTIYF	TGTGCCAGCAGTTACTTGGGGTCTGGAAACACCATATATTTT
TRBV7-4	-	TRBD1	TRBJ1-2	CASSLAQGLGYTF	TGTGCCAGCAGCTTAGCACAGGGGCTTGGCTACACCTTC
TRBV6-6	-	TRBD1	TRBJ1-1	CASTLTGTGNTEAFF	TGTGCCAGCACCCTTACAGGGACAGGGAACACTGAAGCTTTCTTT
TRBV5-4	-	-	TRBJ2-1	CASSFRPYNEQFF	TGTGCCAGCAGCTTCCGACCATACAATGAGCAGTTCTTC
TRBV18	-	-	TRBJ1-5	CASSPGEGNQPQHF	TGTGCCAGCTCACCAGGGGAGGGCAATCAGCCCCAGCATTTT
TRBV7-8	-	-	TRBJ2-3	CASSLFRGHGGTQYF	TGTGCCAGCAGCTTATTCCGGGGCCATGGGGGAACGCAGTATTTT
TRBV7-9	-	-	TRBJ1-5	CASSSGDAYGNQPQHF	TGTGCCAGCAGCTCGGGAGACGCTTATGGCAATCAGCCCCAGCATTTT
TRBV4-1	-	-	TRBJ2-1	CASSPSLTLGEQFF	TGCGCCAGCTCCCCTAGCCTCACCCTGGGTGAGCAGTTCTTC
TRBV19	few	TRBD2	TRBJ2-1	CASEGPSGSIRSDEQFF	TGTGCCAGCGAGGGTCCTAGCGGGAGTATTAGGTCTGATGAGCAGTTCTTC
TRBV7-2	-	-	TRBJ1-5	CASSSPTGGSGNQPQHF	TGTGCCAGCAGCTCACCGACGGGGGGTTCGGGCAATCAGCCCCAGCATTTT
TRBV6-1	few	-	TRBJ1-6	CASSEHQGRSPLHF	TGTGCCAGCAGTGAACATCAGGGGCGATCCCCCCTCCACTTT
TRBV7-8	few	TRBD2	TRBJ2-2	CASSPNRLAGGSNTGELFF	TGTGCCAGCAGCCCCAATAGACTAGCGGGGGGCTCGAACACCGGGGAGCTGTTTTTT
TRBV7-2	-	TRBD2	TRBJ2-7	CASSFSTSGLTYEQYF	TGTGCCAGCAGCTTTAGCACTAGCGGACTAACCTACGAGCAGTACTTC
TRBV12-3/TRBV12-4	-	-	TRBJ1-1	CASSLGAIKGHF	TGTGCCAGCAGTTTAGGTGCAATCAAGGGCCATTTT
TRBV15	-	-	TRBJ2-1	CATSSGMSSYNEQFF	TGTGCCACCAGTAGTGGTATGAGCTCCTACAATGAGCAGTTCTTC
TRBV27	-	-	TRBJ2-7	CASQGSSYEQYF	TGTGCCAGCCAGGGGTCCTCCTACGAGCAGTACTTC
TRBV7-2	-	-	TRBJ2-2	CASSLVGGKGSGELFF	TGTGCCAGCAGCTTAGTCGGGGGCAAGGGAAGCGGGGAGCTGTTTTTT
TRBV7-8	-	-	TRBJ2-5	CASSPSPRRARETQYF	TGTGCCAGCAGCCCCTCACCACGGAGAGCTAGGGAGACCCAGTACTTC
TRBV6-2/TRBV6-3	-	-	TRBJ2-1	CASTKSRGYSNEQFF	TGTGCCAGCACTAAGAGTAGGGGGTACTCCAATGAGCAGTTCTTC